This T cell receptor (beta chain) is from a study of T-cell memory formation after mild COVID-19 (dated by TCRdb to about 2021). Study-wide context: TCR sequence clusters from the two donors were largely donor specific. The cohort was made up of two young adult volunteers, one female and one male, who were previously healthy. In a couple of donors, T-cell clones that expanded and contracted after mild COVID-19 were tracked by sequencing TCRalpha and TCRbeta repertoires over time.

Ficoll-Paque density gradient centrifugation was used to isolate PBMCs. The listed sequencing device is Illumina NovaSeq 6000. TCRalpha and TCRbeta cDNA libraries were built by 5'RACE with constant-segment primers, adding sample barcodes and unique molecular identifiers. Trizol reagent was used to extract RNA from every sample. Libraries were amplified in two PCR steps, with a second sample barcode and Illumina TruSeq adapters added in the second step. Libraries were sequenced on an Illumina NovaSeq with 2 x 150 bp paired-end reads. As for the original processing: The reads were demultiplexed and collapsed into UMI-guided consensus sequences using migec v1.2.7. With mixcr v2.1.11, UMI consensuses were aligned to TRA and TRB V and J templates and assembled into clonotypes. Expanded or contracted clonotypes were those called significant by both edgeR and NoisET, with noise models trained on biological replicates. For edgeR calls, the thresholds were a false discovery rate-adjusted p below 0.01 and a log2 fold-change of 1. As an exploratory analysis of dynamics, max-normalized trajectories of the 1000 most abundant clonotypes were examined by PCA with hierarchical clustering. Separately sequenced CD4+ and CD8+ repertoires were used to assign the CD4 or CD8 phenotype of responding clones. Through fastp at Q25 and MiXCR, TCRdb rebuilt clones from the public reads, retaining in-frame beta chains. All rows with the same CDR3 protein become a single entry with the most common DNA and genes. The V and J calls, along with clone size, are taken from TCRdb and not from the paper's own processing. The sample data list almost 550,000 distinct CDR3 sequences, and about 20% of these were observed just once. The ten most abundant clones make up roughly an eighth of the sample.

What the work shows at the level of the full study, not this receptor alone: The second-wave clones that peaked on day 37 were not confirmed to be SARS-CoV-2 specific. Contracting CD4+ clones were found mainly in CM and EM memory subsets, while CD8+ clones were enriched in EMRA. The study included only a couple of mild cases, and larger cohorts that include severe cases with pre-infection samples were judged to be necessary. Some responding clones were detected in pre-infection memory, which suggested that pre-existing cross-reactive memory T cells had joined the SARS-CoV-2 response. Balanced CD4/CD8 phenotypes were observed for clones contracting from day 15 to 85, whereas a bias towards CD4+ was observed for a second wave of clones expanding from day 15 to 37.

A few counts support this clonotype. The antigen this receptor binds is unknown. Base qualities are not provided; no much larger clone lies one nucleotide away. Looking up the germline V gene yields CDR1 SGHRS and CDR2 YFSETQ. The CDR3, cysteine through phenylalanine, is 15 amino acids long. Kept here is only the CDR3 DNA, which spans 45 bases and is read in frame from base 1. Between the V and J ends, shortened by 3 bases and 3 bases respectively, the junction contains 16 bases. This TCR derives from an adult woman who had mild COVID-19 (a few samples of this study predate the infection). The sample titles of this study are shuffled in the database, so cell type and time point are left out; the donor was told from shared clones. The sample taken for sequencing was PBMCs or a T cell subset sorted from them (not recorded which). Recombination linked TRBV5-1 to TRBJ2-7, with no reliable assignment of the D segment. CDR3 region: CASSSTPFGLYEQYF. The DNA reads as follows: TGCGCCAGCAGCTCGACCCCGTTTGGGCTCTACGAGCAGTACTTC.